The text below deals with one T cell receptor beta chain. This clone's antigen is unknown. Per-base qualities were not stored, and no clone one base away is much larger. The data stem from a study of T cell repertoires in cytomegalovirus infection (dated by TCRdb to about 2019). Describing the broader study: Alongside well-studied HLA-B-restricted epitopes, the peptide stimulations were aimed at recently identified HLA-C-restricted CMV epitopes, whose presentation resists viral immunomodulation. Because public TCR beta signatures pointed to carriage of CMV infection together with the matching HLA type, the HLA type of each donor mattered for the analysis. Findings and caveats that apply to the study as a whole: In the ex vivo response, HLA-C-restricted CMV-specific TCR beta clonotypes were dominant, and in two of eight donors the single most frequent clonotype came from this HLA-C-restricted group. In both this cohort and an independent cohort of 352 donors, the cumulative frequency of public TCR beta family members distinguished carriers of CMV infection plus the relevant HLA type.

The meaning of the sample's treatment or condition label: in vitro stimulation with specific CMV peptide epitopes to enrich CMV-specific T cells. Instrument on record: Illumina HiSeq 1500. Using fastp at Q25 and MiXCR, TCRdb reprocessed the public reads and kept productive beta chains. Entries that share a CDR3 protein sequence are merged under the most common genes and DNA. Counted in this sample were 550,000 to 850,000 distinct CDR3 sequences; 30% to 35% of them appeared once. The ten largest make up over 15% of the sample. The CDR3 has 17 amino acids, counting the end cysteine and phenylalanine. Kept here is only the CDR3 DNA, which spans 51 bases and is read in frame from base 1. Via the germline V gene, CDR1 is MGHRA and CDR2 YSYEKL. V loses 0 bases at its end and J loses 1 base; junction bases beyond the gene matches: 6.

The source of this sequence is a human donor in good health (CMV status not recorded). Some clones in this sample may be carry-over from other donors' samples. The chain couples TRBV4-1 to TRBJ2-3, with 8 central nucleotides matching TRBD2. Here the sequenced sample was cultured PBMCs, taken from culture after CMV antigen stimulation. In nucleotide form, the sequence is TGCGCCAGCAGCCAAGACGGCGGGGGGCTCGGCACAGATACGCAGTATTTT. Translation gives CASSQDGGGLGTDTQYF.